This T cell receptor (beta chain) is from a study of neurological immune-mediated disorders. Each CDR3 protein gets one entry after TCRdb re-called the 5' RACE reads with MiXCR. The sample holds around 40,000 distinct CDR3 sequences, over 9.5% seen once. Trimming cost V 5 bases and J 2 bases; bases outside gene matches: 5. This CDR3 region has 14 residues. CDR1 is DFQATT, CDR2 SNEGSKA, per germline (reference sequence). The TCR was taken from a female donor in good health. The material sequenced was PBMCs. The V gene is TRBV20-1, the J gene TRBJ2-3, with TRBD1 matching 9 bases. CDR3 coding DNA: TGCAGTGCTGGGACAGGGTCGGACACAGATACGCAGTATTTT. This codes for CSAGTGSDTDTQYF.